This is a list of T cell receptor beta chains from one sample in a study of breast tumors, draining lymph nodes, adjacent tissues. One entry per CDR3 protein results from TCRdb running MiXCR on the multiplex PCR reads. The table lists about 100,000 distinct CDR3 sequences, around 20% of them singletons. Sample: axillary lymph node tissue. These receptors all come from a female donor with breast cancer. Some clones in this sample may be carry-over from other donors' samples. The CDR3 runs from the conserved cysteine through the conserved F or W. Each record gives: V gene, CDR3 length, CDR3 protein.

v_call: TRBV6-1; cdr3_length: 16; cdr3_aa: CASSDPLSGSTGELFF
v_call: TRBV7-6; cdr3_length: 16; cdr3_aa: CASSPSGGGRVQPQHF
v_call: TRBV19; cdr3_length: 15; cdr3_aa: CASSTPGGRTYEQYF
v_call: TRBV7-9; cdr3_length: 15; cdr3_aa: CASSHREAPYNEQFF
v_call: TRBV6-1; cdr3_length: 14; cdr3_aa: CASEWGYSNQPQHF
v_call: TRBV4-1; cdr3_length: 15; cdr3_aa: CASSQVGTGRGAQHF
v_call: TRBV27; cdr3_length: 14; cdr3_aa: CASSLSSFPETQYF
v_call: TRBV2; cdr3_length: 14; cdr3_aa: CAHGGGGRFTPLHF
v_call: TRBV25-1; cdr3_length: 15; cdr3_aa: CARNSGTKSTFDQYF
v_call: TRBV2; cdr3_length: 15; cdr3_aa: CASSEADSTYSPLHF
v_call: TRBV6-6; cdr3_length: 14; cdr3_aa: CASSRDPSYNEQFF
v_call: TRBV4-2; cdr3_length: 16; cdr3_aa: CASSQEVPSLITAQYF
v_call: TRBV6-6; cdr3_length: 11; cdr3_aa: CASAGAYEQYF
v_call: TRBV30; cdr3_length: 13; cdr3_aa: CAWTGDSGEKLFF
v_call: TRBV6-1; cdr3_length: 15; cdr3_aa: CASRAGLAGTYEQYF
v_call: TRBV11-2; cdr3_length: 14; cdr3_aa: CASSLDSPSNEQFF